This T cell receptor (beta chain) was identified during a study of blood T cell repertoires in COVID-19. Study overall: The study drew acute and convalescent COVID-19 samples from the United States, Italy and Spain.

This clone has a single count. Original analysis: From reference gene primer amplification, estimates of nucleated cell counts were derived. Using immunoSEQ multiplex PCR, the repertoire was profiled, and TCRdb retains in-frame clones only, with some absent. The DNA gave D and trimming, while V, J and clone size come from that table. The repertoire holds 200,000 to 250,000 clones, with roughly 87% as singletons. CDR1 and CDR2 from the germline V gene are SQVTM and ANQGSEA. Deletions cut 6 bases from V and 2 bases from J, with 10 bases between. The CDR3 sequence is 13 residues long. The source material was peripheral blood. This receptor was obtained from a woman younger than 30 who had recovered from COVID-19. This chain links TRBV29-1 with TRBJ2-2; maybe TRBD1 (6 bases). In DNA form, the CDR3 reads TGCAGCGTCAAGGACAGCAACACCGGGGAGCTGTTTTTT. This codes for CSVKDSNTGELFF.